The 6 T cell receptor beta chains listed next were all sequenced from one sample in a study of cytomegalovirus exposure and HLA in healthy donors. The PCR ran on 60 Vbeta and 13 Jbeta primers. This table comes from immunoSEQ multiplex PCR, and its TCRdb copy is limited to in-frame clones, with some not included. The table lists over 100,000 clones, roughly 78% of them singletons, with 1.5% to 2% in the top ten. Source material: PBMCs. The receptors were sampled from a woman aged 40 to 50 in good health and CMV-seronegative.

The chain is built from TRBV25-1 and TRBJ2-1; 9 bases align to TRBD2. This CDR3 has 15 residues. J lost 8 bases, V lost 4 bases, and 9 bases had no gene match. In germline, CDR1 is MGHDK, CDR2 SYGVNS. CDR3 nucleotides: TGTGCCAGCAGTGTCCCTAGCGGGATAAGGTATGAGCAGTTCTTC. Residues: CASSVPSGIRYEQFF.

The J gene is TRBJ2-5, the V gene TRBV9; 7 bases line up with TRBD2. The germline gives CDR1 SGDLS, CDR2 YYNGEE. V lost 0 bases, J lost 1 base, and 3 bases stayed unmatched. CDR3 length: 15 amino acids. CDR3 protein: CASSVVSSGQETQYF. As DNA, the CDR3 is TGTGCCAGCAGCGTAGTTTCTAGCGGCCAAGAGACCCAGTACTTC.

The rearrangement uses TRBV9 and TRBJ2-5, with 11 positions matching TRBD2. CDR1 and CDR2 from the germline V gene are SGDLS and YYNGEE. J lost 5 bases, V lost 0 bases, and 6 bases had no gene match. The CDR3 sequence is 16 residues long. CDR3 loop: CASSVGVAGGGETQYF. The CDR3 bases are TGTGCCAGCAGCGTAGGGGTAGCGGGAGGGGGTGAGACCCAGTACTTC.

This clone was detected a few times. This chain connects TRBV18 to TRBJ1-1, with D unresolved. Trimming shortened V by 4 bases and J by 7 bases, and 10 bases separated the two germline ends. CDR3 size: 12 residues. CDR1 and CDR2 (germline): KGHSH, LQKENI. As DNA, the CDR3 is TGTGCCAGCTCACAAGACTCCATTGAAGCTTTCTTT. Residues: CASSQDSIEAFF.

The rearrangement uses TRBV29-1 and TRBJ2-1; weak D call: TRBD2 (7 bases). The ends were cut back, 4 bases at V and 9 bases at J, with 10 bases in the middle. Germline loops: CDR1 SQVTM, CDR2 ANQGSEA. CDR3 length: 11 amino acids. CDR3 sequence (DNA): TGCAGCGTTGTGGGGGGGCCTGAGCAGTTCTTC. Protein: CSVVGGPEQFF.

This clone was observed a few times. The V and J genes are TRBV2 and TRBJ2-2, with 8 bases identical to TRBD1. The V gene's germline CDR1 is SNHLY and CDR2 FYNNEI. The V gene end was trimmed by 6 bases and the J gene end by 5 bases; junction bases not matched to a gene: 8. This CDR3 is 15 amino acids long. As DNA, the CDR3 is TGTGCCAGCAGCTCTCAGGGGGCAGTGACCGGGGAGCTGTTTTTT. Translating gives CASSSQGAVTGELFF.